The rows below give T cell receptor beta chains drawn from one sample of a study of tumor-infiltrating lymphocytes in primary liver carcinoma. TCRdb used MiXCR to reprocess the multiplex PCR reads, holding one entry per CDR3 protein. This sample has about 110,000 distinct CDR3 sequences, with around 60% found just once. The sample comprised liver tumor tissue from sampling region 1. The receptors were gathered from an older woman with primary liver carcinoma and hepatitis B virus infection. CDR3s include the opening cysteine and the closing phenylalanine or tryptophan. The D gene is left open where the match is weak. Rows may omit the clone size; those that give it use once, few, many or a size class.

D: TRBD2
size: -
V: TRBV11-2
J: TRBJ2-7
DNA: TGTGCTAGCAACTTAAGTAGCGGGAGCGAGCAGTACTTC
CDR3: CASNLSSGSEQYF

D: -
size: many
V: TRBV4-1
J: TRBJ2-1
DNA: TGCGCCAGCAGCCCCCGCGGCGGGATCTCCTACAATGAGCAGTTCTTC
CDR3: CASSPRGGISYNEQFF

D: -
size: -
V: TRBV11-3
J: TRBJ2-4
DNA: TGTGCCGCCGGGAATCCGGGGCGGGCCAAGGACATTCAGTACTTC
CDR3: CAAGNPGRAKDIQYF

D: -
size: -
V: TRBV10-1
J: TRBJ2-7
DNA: TGCGCCAACAGTGAACACCTGTACGGCCTTCAGAGCTTC
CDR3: CANSEHLYGLQSF

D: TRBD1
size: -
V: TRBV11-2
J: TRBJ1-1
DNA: TGTGCCAGCAGCTTAGCGAAGGGGGCCACTGAAGCTTTATTT
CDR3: CASSLAKGATEALF

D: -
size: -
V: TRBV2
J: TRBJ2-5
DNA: TGTGCCAGCAGCCAGCGGAGACAAGAGACCCAGTACTTC
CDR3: CASSQRRQETQYF

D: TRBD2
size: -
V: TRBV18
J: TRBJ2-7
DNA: TGTGCCAGCTCACAAATAGCGGGAGGGCCCATGTACGAGCAGTACTTC
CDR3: CASSQIAGGPMYEQYF

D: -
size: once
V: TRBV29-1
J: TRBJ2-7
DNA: TGCAGCGTTGAAGACGTGTCCTACGAGCAGTACTTC
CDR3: CSVEDVSYEQYF

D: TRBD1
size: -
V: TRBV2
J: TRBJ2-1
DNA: TGTGCCAGCGGGACAGGGTTTGAGCAGTTCTTC
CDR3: CASGTGFEQFF

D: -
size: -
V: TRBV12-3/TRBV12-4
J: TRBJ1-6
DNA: TGTGCCAGTAGTTTAGCCGCCAGGGCGGCCAATTCACCCCTCCAATTT
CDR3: CASSLAARAANSPLQF

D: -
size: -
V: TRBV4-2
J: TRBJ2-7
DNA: TGTGCTAGCAGCCTCGAGACGGCCGCCTACGAGCAGTACTTC
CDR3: CASSLETAAYEQYF

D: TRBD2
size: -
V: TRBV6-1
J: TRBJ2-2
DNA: TGTGCCAGCTGCTCCGGGACTAGCGTTAGCACCGGGGAGCTGGTTTTT
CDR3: CASCSGTSVSTGELVF

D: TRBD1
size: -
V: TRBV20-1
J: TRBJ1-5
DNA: TGCAGTGCTATACCGGGACAGGGCGATCAGCCCCAGCATTTT
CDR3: CSAIPGQGDQPQHF

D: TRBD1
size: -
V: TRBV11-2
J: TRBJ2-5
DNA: TGTGCCAGTAGCTTAGGCCAGGGGGACACCCAGTACTTC
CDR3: CASSLGQGDTQYF

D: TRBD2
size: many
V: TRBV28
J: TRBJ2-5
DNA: TGTGCCAGCAGTTTAGGGGGGGGGTCCGTAAAGACCCAGTACTTC
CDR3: CASSLGGGSVKTQYF

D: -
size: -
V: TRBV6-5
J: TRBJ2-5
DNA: TGTGCCAGCAGTTACTCACATGACCTCGGGGAGACCAAGTACTTC
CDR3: CASSYSHDLGETKYF

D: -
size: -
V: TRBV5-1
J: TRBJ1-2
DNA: TGCGCCAGCAGACCTATTTCGGACAGCAACTATGGCTACACCTTC
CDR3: CASRPISDSNYGYTF

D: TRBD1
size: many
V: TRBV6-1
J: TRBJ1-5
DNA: TGTGCCAGCAGTGAAACGTACGACAGGGGCCATCAGCCCCAGCATTTT
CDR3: CASSETYDRGHQPQHF

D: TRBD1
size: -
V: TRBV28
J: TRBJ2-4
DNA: TGTGCCAGCAGTTCATCAACAGGGGGACTGGGTAAAAACATTCAGTACTTC
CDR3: CASSSSTGGLGKNIQYF

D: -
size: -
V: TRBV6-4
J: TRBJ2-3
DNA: TGTGCCAGCAGTGACCCGGGGCCCAAGAAACACACGGGTACGCAGTATTTT
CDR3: CASSDPGPKKHTGTQYF

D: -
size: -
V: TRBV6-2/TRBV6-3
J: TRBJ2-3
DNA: TGTGCCAGCAGACGCCACAGTTTAACCGGGAGTGGGGGTAGCAATCAGCCCCAGTATTTT
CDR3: CASRRHSLTGSGGSNQPQYF

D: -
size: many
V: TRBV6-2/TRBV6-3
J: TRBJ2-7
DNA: TGTGCCAGCAGTAGTCGGACAGCCTCCTACGAGCAGTACTTC
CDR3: CASSSRTASYEQYF

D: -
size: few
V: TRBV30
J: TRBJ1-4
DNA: TGTGCCTGGAGTGTATGGGGGCCTAATGAAAAACTGTTTTTT
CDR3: CAWSVWGPNEKLFF

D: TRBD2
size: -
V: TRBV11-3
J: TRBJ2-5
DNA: TGTGCCAGCAGCCCTGCGGCGGGAGCTGGGAGTGAGACCCAGTACTTC
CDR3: CASSPAAGAGSETQYF

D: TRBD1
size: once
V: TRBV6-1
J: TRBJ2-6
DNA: TGTGTCAGCAGTGAAGGACAGGGGGCCCTTGGAGCCAATGTCCTGACTTTC
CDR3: CVSSEGQGALGANVLTF

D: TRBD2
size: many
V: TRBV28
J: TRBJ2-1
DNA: TGTGCCAGCCGAGCGGGAGGTTACAATGAGCAGTTCTTC
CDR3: CASRAGGYNEQFF

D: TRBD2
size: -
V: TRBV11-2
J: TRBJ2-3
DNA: TGTGCCAGCAGCCTCAGCTTCAGCGGGAGGGCCGATACGCAGTATTTT
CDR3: CASSLSFSGRADTQYF

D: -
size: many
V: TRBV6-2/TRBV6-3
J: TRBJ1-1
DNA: TGTGCCAGCAGTAACCCCCACACTGAAGCTTTCTTT
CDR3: CASSNPHTEAFF

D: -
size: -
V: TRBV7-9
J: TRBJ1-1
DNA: TGTGCCAGCAGCCTGTCGACGGCGGCGTTTGTCTTT
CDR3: CASSLSTAAFVF

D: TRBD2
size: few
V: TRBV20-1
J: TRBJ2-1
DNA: TGCAGTGCTCCATTAAGCGGGAGAGGCTACAATGAGCAGTTCTTC
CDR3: CSAPLSGRGYNEQFF

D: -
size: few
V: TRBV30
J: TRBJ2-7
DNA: TGTGCCTGGATCACTCCAAGAGGGGAAGCTCGCGAGCAGTACTTC
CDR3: CAWITPRGEAREQYF

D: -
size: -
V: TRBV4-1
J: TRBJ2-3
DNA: TGCGCCAGCAGCCGAGCCAGGGACTCAGATACGCAGTATTTT
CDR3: CASSRARDSDTQYF

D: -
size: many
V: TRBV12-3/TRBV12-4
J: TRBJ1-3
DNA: TGTGCCAGCAGTTTACCGGGCAGGTCTGGAAACACCATATATTTT
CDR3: CASSLPGRSGNTIYF

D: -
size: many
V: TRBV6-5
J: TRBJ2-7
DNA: TGTGCCAGCAGTTACTCTCCGGACAAAGACTACGAGCAGTACTTC
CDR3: CASSYSPDKDYEQYF

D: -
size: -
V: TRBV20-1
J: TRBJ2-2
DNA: TGCAGTGCTAGAGGACAGATAAACACCGGGGAGCTGTTTTTT
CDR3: CSARGQINTGELFF

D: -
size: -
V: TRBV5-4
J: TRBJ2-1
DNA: TGTGCCAGCAGCTTTGGCGCTAGCCCTAACAATGAGCAGTTCTTC
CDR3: CASSFGASPNNEQFF

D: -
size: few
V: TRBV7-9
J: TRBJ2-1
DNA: TGTGCCAGCAGCTTAGTATTGGGGGTCGAATCCTACAATGAGCAGTTCTTC
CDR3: CASSLVLGVESYNEQFF

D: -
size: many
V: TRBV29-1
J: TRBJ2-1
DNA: TGCAGCGTTGAAACCACGTGGGGGATCGGTGAGCAGTTCTTC
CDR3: CSVETTWGIGEQFF

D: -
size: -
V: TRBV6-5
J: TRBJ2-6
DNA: TGTGCCAGCAGTTACACCTATTACACGGAGGAGGACTCTGGGGCCAGCGTCCTGACTTTC
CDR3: CASSYTYYTEEDSGASVLTF

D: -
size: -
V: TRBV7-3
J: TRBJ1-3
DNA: TGTGCCAGCAGCATCGGACCAGGCGGTGGAAACACCATATATTTT
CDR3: CASSIGPGGGNTIYF

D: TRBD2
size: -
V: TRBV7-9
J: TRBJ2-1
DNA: TGTGCCCGCAGCTTAGTTAGCGGGAGCTCAAGGAATGAGCAGTTCTTC
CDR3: CARSLVSGSSRNEQFF

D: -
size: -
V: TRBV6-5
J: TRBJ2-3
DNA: TGTGCCAGCAGTTATCGACAAGAGGAAACAGATACGCAGTATTTT
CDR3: CASSYRQEETDTQYF

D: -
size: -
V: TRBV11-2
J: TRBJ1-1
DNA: TGTGCCAGCAGCGGGCCAGCAAAGGCTTTCTTT
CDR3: CASSGPAKAFF

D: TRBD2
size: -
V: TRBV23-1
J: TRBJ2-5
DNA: TGCGCGAGCAGTCCCCGGACTAGCGGGAGGGCGGTCCAAGAGACCCAGTACTTC
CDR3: CASSPRTSGRAVQETQYF

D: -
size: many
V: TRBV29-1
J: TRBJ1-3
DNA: TGCAGCGTTGGACACAGCTCTGGAAACACCATATATTTT
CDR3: CSVGHSSGNTIYF

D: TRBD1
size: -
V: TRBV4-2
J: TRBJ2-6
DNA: TGTGCCAGCAGCCAACCGGGACAGGGAAGCTCTGGGGCCAACGTCCTGACTTTC
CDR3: CASSQPGQGSSGANVLTF

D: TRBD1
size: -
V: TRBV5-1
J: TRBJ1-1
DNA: TGCGCCAGCAGCCTGACAGGGAAGGCCACTGAAGCTTTCTTT
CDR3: CASSLTGKATEAFF

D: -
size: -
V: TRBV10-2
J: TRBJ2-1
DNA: TGCGCCAGCAGGGCCCCCGAGTCCATGAATGAGCAGTTCTTC
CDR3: CASRAPESMNEQFF

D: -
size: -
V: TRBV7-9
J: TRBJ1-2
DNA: TGTGCCGGCAGCTTATCAGGGAACTATGGCTACACCTTC
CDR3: CAGSLSGNYGYTF